Included here is one T cell receptor (beta chain) sequence, with context. The study assigned cohorts using participant-reported clinical history. V lost 2 bases, J lost 9 bases, and 4 bases stayed unmatched. The germline gives CDR1 SGDLS, CDR2 YYNGEE. The CDR3 consists of 12 residues. Measured with immunoSEQ multiplex PCR; TCRdb has only the in-frame clones, and not every one. The data contain about 320,000 clones, 85% of them singletons. This specimen comes from a study of blood T cell repertoires in COVID-19. This sequence joins TRBV9 and TRBJ1-2, with TRBD1 matching 7 bases. The source is a woman aged 25 to 39 who had been exposed to COVID-19. Material: PBMCs or T cells enriched from blood (not recorded which). CDR3 protein: CASSVRQGRYTF. Here the CDR3 DNA reads TGTGCCAGCAGCGTGAGACAGGGTCGCTACACCTTC.